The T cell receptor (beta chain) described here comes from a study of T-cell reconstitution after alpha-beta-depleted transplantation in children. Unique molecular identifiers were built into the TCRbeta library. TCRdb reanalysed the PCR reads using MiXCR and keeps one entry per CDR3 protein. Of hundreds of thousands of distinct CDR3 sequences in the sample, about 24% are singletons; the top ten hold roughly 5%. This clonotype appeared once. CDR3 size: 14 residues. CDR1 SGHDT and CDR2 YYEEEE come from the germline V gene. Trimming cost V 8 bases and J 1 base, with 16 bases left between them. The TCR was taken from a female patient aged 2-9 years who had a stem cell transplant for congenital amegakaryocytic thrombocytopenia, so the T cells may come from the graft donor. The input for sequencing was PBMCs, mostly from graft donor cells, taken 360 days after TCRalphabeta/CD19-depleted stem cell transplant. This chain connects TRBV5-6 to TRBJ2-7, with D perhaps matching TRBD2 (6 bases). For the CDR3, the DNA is TGTGCCAGGGGCCCGGGGGTGGCGTCCTACGAGCAGTACTTC. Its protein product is CARGPGVASYEQYF.